This T cell receptor beta chain was documented in a study of post-analysis software for immune sequencing data. For the study at large: There were relapsing-remitting, secondary progressive and progressive-relapsing multiple sclerosis among the disease courses included. Study-level points and caveats: Multiple sclerosis patients showed significantly lower normalized Chao1 diversity than controls did. Under F measure analysis, samples from one preparation batch co-clustered strongly. The study found TRBV5-6, TRBV5-1 and TRBV20-1 among five or six TRBV segments more frequent in patients than controls.

Unique molecular identifiers were built into the TCR beta cDNA libraries. It was from roughly 0.93 to 9.6 million T cells that about half a million cDNA molecules came. Via MiXCR, TCRdb re-called the PCR reads, giving one row per CDR3 protein. The sample has more than 450,000 distinct CDR3 sequences; approximately 34% are singletons. This clonotype was recorded at least ten times. Antigen unknown. Germline lookup yields CDR1 LGHDT and CDR2 YNNKEL (reference sequence). Germline trimming cut 3 bases from V and 8 bases from J; bases unmatched to any gene: 11. CDR3 length: 16 amino acids. The clonotype was recovered from a girl under 18 with multiple sclerosis. Material: blood. J is TRBJ2-1 and V is TRBV3-1; 9 bases map to TRBD1. The CDR3 spells CASSQARDRVRDEQFF. DNA of the CDR3: TGTGCCAGCAGCCAGGCCCGGGACAGGGTGCGGGATGAGCAGTTCTTC.